This is a list of T cell receptor beta chains from one sample in a study of T cell repertoires in cytomegalovirus infection. TCRdb called the reads again in MiXCR, with one record for every CDR3 protein. The repertoire holds around 260,000 distinct CDR3 sequences, 8% to 9.5% seen once, with more than 13% in the top ten. Sequenced sample: PBMCs. Receptors originate from a human donor in good health (CMV status not recorded). Some clones in this sample may be carry-over from other donors' samples. The CDR3 runs from the conserved cysteine through the conserved F or W. The order of the fields is CDR3 length, V gene, J gene, clone size, D gene, CDR3 protein, CDR3 DNA. The D gene is left open where the match is weak. A row's size may be missing; if present it is once, few, many or a size class.

length: 14
V: TRBV18
J: TRBJ1-1
size: many
D: NA
CDR3: CASSPLDTNTEAFF
DNA: TGTGCCAGCTCACCACTGGACACAAACACTGAAGCTTTCTTT

length: 15
V: TRBV7-6
J: TRBJ2-2
size: many
D: TRBD2
CDR3: CTSSSSSGRIGELFF
DNA: TGTACTAGCAGCTCCTCTAGCGGGAGGATCGGGGAGCTGTTTTTT

length: 13
V: TRBV10-3
J: TRBJ1-1
size: few
D: NA
CDR3: CAIKAAGGTEAFF
DNA: TGTGCCATCAAGGCTGCGGGGGGGACTGAAGCTTTCTTT

length: 12
V: TRBV7-2
J: TRBJ2-1
size: many
D: TRBD1
CDR3: CASSLGTVEQFF
DNA: TGTGCCAGCAGCTTGGGGACAGTCGAGCAGTTCTTC

length: 15
V: TRBV19
J: TRBJ2-1
size: few
D: TRBD1
CDR3: CASSLTGGPYNEQFF
DNA: TGTGCCAGTAGCTTGACAGGGGGCCCCTACAATGAGCAGTTCTTC

length: 11
V: TRBV20-1
J: TRBJ1-1
size: once
D: TRBD1
CDR3: CSPLLQGEAFF
DNA: TGCAGTCCTCTTTTACAGGGGGAAGCTTTCTTT

length: 15
V: TRBV7-2
J: TRBJ1-2
size: NA
D: TRBD1
CDR3: CASSLGTGGASGYTF
DNA: TGTGCCAGCAGCTTAGGCACAGGGGGCGCGAGCGGCTACACCTTC

length: 14
V: TRBV24-1
J: TRBJ2-3
size: few
D: NA
CDR3: CATSDDLGTDTQYF
DNA: TGTGCCACCAGTGATGATTTGGGCACAGATACGCAGTATTTT

length: 14
V: TRBV11-3
J: TRBJ2-5
size: few
D: NA
CDR3: CASSFAGRQETQYF
DNA: TGTGCCAGCAGCTTTGCGGGGCGGCAAGAGACCCAGTACTTC

length: 16
V: TRBV29-1
J: TRBJ1-5
size: many
D: NA
CDR3: CSVEAWSLLLNQPQHF
DNA: TGCAGCGTTGAAGCCTGGTCCCTCCTACTCAATCAGCCCCAGCATTTT

length: 14
V: TRBV7-6
J: TRBJ1-5
size: many
D: NA
CDR3: CASSIQGHNQPQHF
DNA: TGTGCCAGCAGCATACAGGGTCACAATCAGCCCCAGCATTTT

length: 14
V: TRBV5-6
J: TRBJ1-2
size: many
D: TRBD1
CDR3: CASSLVSGGSGYTF
DNA: TGTGCCAGCAGCTTGGTGTCAGGGGGCTCTGGCTACACCTTC

length: 17
V: TRBV7-2
J: TRBJ2-7
size: many
D: TRBD2
CDR3: CASSPRAGGKSTYEQYF
DNA: TGTGCCAGCAGCCCGCGAGCGGGGGGCAAGAGTACTTACGAGCAGTACTTC

length: 15
V: TRBV7-2
J: TRBJ1-2
size: many
D: TRBD1
CDR3: CASSLAHDRVYGYTF
DNA: TGTGCCAGCAGCTTAGCGCACGACAGGGTCTATGGCTACACCTTC

length: 14
V: TRBV7-8
J: TRBJ2-1
size: many
D: NA
CDR3: CASSLMQTYNEQFF
DNA: TGTGCCAGCAGCTTAATGCAGACCTACAATGAGCAGTTCTTC

length: 15
V: TRBV14
J: TRBJ2-5
size: NA
D: NA
CDR3: CASSQAGRAQETQYF
DNA: TGTGCCAGCAGCCAAGCCGGACGGGCACAAGAGACCCAGTACTTC

length: 12
V: TRBV20-1
J: TRBJ2-3
size: NA
D: NA
CDR3: CRAGLNVDTQYF
DNA: TGCCGCGCCGGGCTCAATGTGGATACGCAGTATTTT

length: 16
V: TRBV6-2/TRBV6-3
J: TRBJ2-3
size: NA
D: NA
CDR3: CASSRLSSVNPDTQYF
DNA: TGTGCCAGCAGCCGACTTTCTAGCGTTAATCCAGATACGCAGTATTTT

length: 15
V: TRBV7-6
J: TRBJ1-5
size: many
D: NA
CDR3: CASSLGSGLNQPQHF
DNA: TGTGCCAGCAGCCTAGGGTCAGGGTTAAATCAGCCCCAGCATTTT

length: 14
V: TRBV4-3
J: TRBJ1-2
size: few
D: NA
CDR3: CASSQDPRTTAVTF
DNA: TGCGCCAGCAGCCAAGATCCCAGGACCACGGCGGTCACCTTC

length: 13
V: TRBV4-3
J: TRBJ2-3
size: many
D: NA
CDR3: CASSQDGGDTQYF
DNA: TGCGCCAGCAGCCAAGATGGGGGGGATACGCAGTATTTT

length: 16
V: TRBV7-2
J: TRBJ2-2
size: NA
D: NA
CDR3: CASSLAGGLGAGELFF
DNA: TGTGCCAGCAGCTTAGCCGGGGGGCTTGGCGCCGGGGAGCTGTTTTTT

length: 15
V: TRBV7-8
J: TRBJ1-2
size: NA
D: NA
CDR3: CASSLVRGRGYGYTF
DNA: TGTGCCAGCAGCTTAGTTCGGGGGCGCGGGTATGGCTACACCTTC

length: 14
V: TRBV6-6
J: TRBJ2-7
size: few
D: TRBD2
CDR3: CASNRAGADYEQYF
DNA: TGTGCCAGCAATAGAGCGGGAGCGGACTACGAGCAGTACTTC

length: 14
V: TRBV20-1
J: TRBJ2-5
size: many
D: TRBD2
CDR3: CSAARGSGKETQYF
DNA: TGCAGTGCCGCCCGTGGTAGCGGGAAAGAGACCCAGTACTTC

length: 15
V: TRBV15
J: TRBJ2-5
size: many
D: TRBD2
CDR3: CATSPTSGGEETQYF
DNA: TGTGCCACCAGCCCGACTAGCGGGGGAGAAGAGACCCAGTACTTC

length: 11
V: TRBV7-2
J: TRBJ1-1
size: many
D: NA
CDR3: CASSHNTEAFF
DNA: TGTGCCAGCAGTCACAACACGGAAGCTTTCTTT

length: 13
V: TRBV7-8
J: TRBJ2-1
size: NA
D: NA
CDR3: CASSRSHGDEQFF
DNA: TGTGCCAGCAGCCGATCCCATGGGGATGAGCAGTTCTTC

length: 13
V: TRBV20-1
J: TRBJ1-1
size: few
D: TRBD1
CDR3: CSARTGQWTEAFF
DNA: TGCAGTGCTCGGACAGGGCAATGGACTGAAGCTTTCTTT

length: 16
V: TRBV20-1
J: TRBJ1-2
size: few
D: NA
CDR3: CSAQSSIGSSRYGYTF
DNA: TGCAGTGCTCAGTCCTCTATAGGCTCTTCCCGGTATGGCTACACCTTC

length: 17
V: TRBV7-2
J: TRBJ2-6
size: many
D: TRBD2
CDR3: CASSSSSGSSGANVLTF
DNA: TGTGCCAGCAGCTCATCTAGCGGGAGCTCTGGGGCCAACGTCCTGACTTTC

length: 14
V: TRBV7-2
J: TRBJ2-1
size: many
D: TRBD1
CDR3: CASSFDRGYNEQFF
DNA: TGTGCCAGCAGCTTCGACAGGGGTTACAATGAGCAGTTCTTC

length: 14
V: TRBV7-2
J: TRBJ2-5
size: many
D: NA
CDR3: CASSLELDLGTQYF
DNA: TGTGCCAGCAGCTTAGAACTCGATCTGGGGACCCAGTACTTC

length: 15
V: TRBV7-9
J: TRBJ1-1
size: NA
D: TRBD1
CDR3: CASSPRQGWDTEAFF
DNA: TGTGCCAGCAGCCCCCGACAGGGGTGGGACACTGAAGCTTTCTTT

length: 13
V: TRBV7-2
J: TRBJ1-1
size: few
D: TRBD1
CDR3: CASSSDRGGKAFF
DNA: TGTGCCAGCAGCTCGGACAGGGGAGGTAAAGCTTTCTTT

length: 13
V: TRBV7-2
J: TRBJ1-5
size: many
D: NA
CDR3: CASSPEADQPQHF
DNA: TGTGCCAGCAGCCCAGAGGCAGATCAGCCCCAGCATTTT

length: 16
V: TRBV5-6
J: TRBJ2-1
size: few
D: TRBD2
CDR3: CASSPLLSGSGDEQFF
DNA: TGTGCCAGCAGCCCACTACTTAGCGGGAGCGGGGATGAGCAGTTCTTC

length: 15
V: TRBV7-2
J: TRBJ1-2
size: NA
D: NA
CDR3: CASSLDYGRTYGYTF
DNA: TGTGCCAGCAGCTTAGATTACGGCAGGACATATGGCTACACCTTC

length: 12
V: TRBV28
J: TRBJ1-1
size: many
D: NA
CDR3: CASSLLVGEAFF
DNA: TGTGCCAGCAGTTTATTGGTAGGGGAGGCTTTCTTT

length: 18
V: TRBV29-1
J: TRBJ2-1
size: NA
D: NA
CDR3: CSVEDRGEGAGSLNEQFF
DNA: TGCAGCGTTGAAGATAGGGGGGAGGGGGCGGGTTCGCTGAATGAGCAGTTCTTC

length: 15
V: TRBV7-2
J: TRBJ1-1
size: many
D: NA
CDR3: CASSLYFPSGTEAFF
DNA: TGTGCCAGCAGCTTATATTTCCCCTCGGGGACTGAAGCTTTCTTT

length: 15
V: TRBV7-2
J: TRBJ1-1
size: few
D: TRBD1
CDR3: CASSPDTGTGRLVFF
DNA: TGTGCCAGCAGTCCAGATACCGGGACAGGCCGCCTCGTATTCTTT

length: 17
V: TRBV20-1
J: TRBJ2-7
size: many
D: NA
CDR3: CSADKTTGGTNRYEQYF
DNA: TGCAGTGCGGATAAGACGACGGGCGGGACAAATCGGTACGAGCAGTACTTC

length: 16
V: TRBV6-2/TRBV6-3
J: TRBJ1-3
size: few
D: TRBD1
CDR3: CASSRQGTNSGNTIYF
DNA: TGTGCCAGCAGTCGACAGGGAACAAACTCTGGAAACACCATATATTTT

length: 15
V: TRBV7-2
J: TRBJ2-7
size: many
D: NA
CDR3: CASSFRGLSSYEQYF
DNA: TGTGCCAGCAGCTTTCGTGGACTAAGCTCCTACGAGCAGTACTTC

length: 12
V: TRBV6-2/TRBV6-3
J: TRBJ2-5
size: NA
D: NA
CDR3: CASAGDWRTQYF
DNA: TGTGCCAGCGCAGGGGACTGGAGGACCCAGTACTTC

length: 15
V: TRBV7-2
J: TRBJ2-7
size: many
D: TRBD2
CDR3: CASSLASGGTYEQYF
DNA: TGTGCCAGCAGCTTAGCCAGCGGGGGGACATACGAGCAGTACTTC

length: 17
V: TRBV12-3/TRBV12-4
J: TRBJ2-2
size: many
D: NA
CDR3: CASSMLPTLINTGELFF
DNA: TGTGCCAGCAGCATGCTGCCGACACTGATAAACACCGGGGAGCTGTTTTTT

length: 14
V: TRBV7-2
J: TRBJ2-5
size: many
D: NA
CDR3: CASSLDRNRGTQYF
DNA: TGTGCCAGCAGCTTAGATCGTAACCGGGGGACCCAGTACTTC

length: 14
V: TRBV11-3
J: TRBJ2-1
size: many
D: NA
CDR3: CASSPGTRYNEQFF
DNA: TGTGCCAGCAGCCCCGGGACACGGTACAATGAGCAGTTCTTC

length: 14
V: TRBV28
J: TRBJ1-1
size: NA
D: NA
CDR3: CASSSGFRTTEAFF
DNA: TGTGCCAGCAGTTCGGGATTTAGGACCACTGAAGCTTTCTTT

length: 13
V: TRBV5-1
J: TRBJ2-1
size: NA
D: TRBD2
CDR3: CASRPTSRNEQFF
DNA: TGCGCCAGCAGACCGACTAGCAGAAATGAGCAGTTCTTC

length: 16
V: TRBV2
J: TRBJ1-1
size: many
D: NA
CDR3: CASSEASGLKNTEAFF
DNA: TGTGCCAGCAGTGAAGCTTCAGGGCTTAAGAACACTGAAGCTTTCTTT